This is a list of T cell receptor beta chains from one sample in a study of blood T cell repertoires in COVID-19. Clones were read by immunoSEQ multiplex PCR, and TCRdb kept only the in-frame ones, dropping some. Among tens of thousands of clones listed, around 80% were seen once. The sample comprised peripheral blood. The receptors were sampled from a human donor in a cohort sampled during active COVID-19. The CDR3 runs from the conserved cysteine through the conserved F or W. A D gene is named only where the DNA matches it firmly. Some rows have no size entry. The others give once, few or many, or a class for an expanded clone.

d_call	v_call	clone_size	j_call	cdr3_aa	cdr3_nt
TRBD2	TRBV15	NA	TRBJ2-3	CATSRGLVTSGYTDTQYF	TGTGCCACCAGCAGAGGACTAGTAACTAGCGGTTACACAGATACGCAGTATTTT
TRBD2	TRBV9	few	TRBJ2-3	CASSPQWTSGSTDTQYF	TGTGCCAGCAGCCCACAATGGACTAGCGGAAGCACAGATACGCAGTATTTT
NA	TRBV18	NA	TRBJ2-1	CASSPRGISSYNEQFF	TGTGCCAGCTCACCCAGGGGAATATCGTCCTACAATGAGCAGTTCTTC
NA	TRBV19	NA	TRBJ1-1	CASSSGNRPEAFF	TGTGCCAGTAGTTCAGGGAATAGGCCTGAAGCTTTCTTT
TRBD2	TRBV6-1	once	TRBJ2-2	CASSVAGGLAGELFF	TGTGCCAGCAGTGTAGCGGGGGGTTTAGCCGGGGAGCTGTTTTTT
TRBD1	TRBV11-3	NA	TRBJ1-1	CASSWGQGSTEAFF	TGTGCCAGCAGCTGGGGACAGGGGAGCACTGAAGCTTTCTTT
NA	TRBV19	NA	TRBJ2-4	CASSIPGVAKNIQYF	TGTGCCAGTAGTATTCCAGGGGTAGCCAAAAACATTCAGTACTTC
NA	TRBV7-2	NA	TRBJ2-3	CASSLGSRVATDTQYF	TGTGCCAGCAGCTTAGGGTCTCGGGTGGCCACAGATACGCAGTATTTT
TRBD1	TRBV19	NA	TRBJ2-1	CASSTMTGGVAASQFF	TGTGCCAGTAGTACTATGACAGGGGGCGTCGCAGCATCGCAGTTCTTC
TRBD1	TRBV2	NA	TRBJ2-2	CASSEGDRMTGELFF	TGTGCCAGCAGCGAGGGGGACAGAATGACCGGGGAGCTGTTTTTT
NA	TRBV24-1	NA	TRBJ1-2	CATSDTRRGYTF	TGTGCCACCAGTGATACTCGGAGGGGCTACACCTTC
NA	TRBV28	NA	TRBJ2-2	CASSGGDGANTGELFF	TGTGCCAGCAGTGGCGGCGACGGCGCGAACACCGGGGAGCTGTTTTTT
NA	TRBV4-1	NA	TRBJ1-1	CASSQFRFNTEAFF	TGCGCCAGCAGCCAATTTCGTTTTAACACTGAAGCTTTCTTT
NA	TRBV4-2	NA	TRBJ2-3	CASSQDRRATFTDTQYF	TGTGCCAGCAGCCAAGATCGGCGGGCCACGTTCACAGATACGCAGTATTTT
TRBD2	TRBV19	few	TRBJ2-1	CASSIGLAGARKGEQFF	TGTGCCAGTAGTATCGGACTAGCGGGGGCGAGAAAGGGTGAGCAGTTCTTC
NA	TRBV7-2	NA	TRBJ1-6	CASSLFKGQPLHF	TGTGCCAGCAGCTTATTCAAGGGGCAACCCCTCCACTTT
NA	TRBV6-1	once	TRBJ1-5	CASSEPYQPQHF	TGTGCCAGCAGTGAACCCTATCAGCCCCAGCATTTT
NA	TRBV5-4	NA	TRBJ2-5	CASTPRVGIETQYF	TGTGCCAGCACCCCTAGAGTCGGAATTGAGACCCAGTACTTC
TRBD2	TRBV18	NA	TRBJ2-7	CASSPFGGGTSYEQYF	TGTGCCAGCTCACCATTCGGGGGGGGGACATCCTACGAGCAGTACTTC
NA	TRBV4-2	NA	TRBJ2-3	CASRPDNSFTDTQYF	TGTGCCAGCAGACCCGACAATTCCTTCACAGATACGCAGTATTTT
NA	TRBV5-6	NA	TRBJ1-6	CASSFVAGRDSPLHF	TGTGCCAGCAGCTTTGTTGCGGGTCGGGATTCACCCCTCCACTTT
TRBD1	TRBV2	NA	TRBJ1-3	CASSGQGTGNTIYF	TGTGCCAGCTCGGGACAGGGGACTGGAAACACCATATATTTT
NA	TRBV2	NA	TRBJ1-6	CASLVGSYNSPLHF	TGTGCCAGCTTAGTCGGCTCCTATAATTCACCCCTCCACTTT
TRBD2	TRBV27	NA	TRBJ2-7	CASSSGGAYEQYF	TGTGCCAGCAGTTCCGGGGGGGCGTACGAGCAGTACTTC
TRBD1	TRBV3-1/TRBV3-2	few	TRBJ1-6	CASIATGANSPLHF	TGTGCCAGCATCGCGACAGGGGCTAATTCACCCCTCCACTTT